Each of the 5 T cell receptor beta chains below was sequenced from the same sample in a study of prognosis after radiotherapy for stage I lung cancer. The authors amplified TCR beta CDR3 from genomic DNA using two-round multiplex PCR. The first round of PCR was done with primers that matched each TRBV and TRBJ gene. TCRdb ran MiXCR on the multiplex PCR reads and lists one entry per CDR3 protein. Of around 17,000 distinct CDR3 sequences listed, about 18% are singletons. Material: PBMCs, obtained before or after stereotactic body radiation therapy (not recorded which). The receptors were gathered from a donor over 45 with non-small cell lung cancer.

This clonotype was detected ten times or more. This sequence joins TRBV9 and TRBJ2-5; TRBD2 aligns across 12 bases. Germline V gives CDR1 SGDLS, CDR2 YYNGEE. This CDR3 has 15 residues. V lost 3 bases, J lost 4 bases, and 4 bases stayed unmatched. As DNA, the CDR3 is TGTGCCAGCAGCGAACTAGCGGGGGGAGCAGAGACCCAGTACTTC. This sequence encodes CASSELAGGAETQYF.

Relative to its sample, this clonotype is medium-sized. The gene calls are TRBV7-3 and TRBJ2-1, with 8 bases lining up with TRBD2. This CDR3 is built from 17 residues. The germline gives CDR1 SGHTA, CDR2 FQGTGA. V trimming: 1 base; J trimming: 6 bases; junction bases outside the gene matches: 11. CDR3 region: CASSLMGGTSFLNEQFF. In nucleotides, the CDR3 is TGTGCCAGCAGCTTAATGGGAGGGACTAGTTTCCTCAATGAGCAGTTCTTC.

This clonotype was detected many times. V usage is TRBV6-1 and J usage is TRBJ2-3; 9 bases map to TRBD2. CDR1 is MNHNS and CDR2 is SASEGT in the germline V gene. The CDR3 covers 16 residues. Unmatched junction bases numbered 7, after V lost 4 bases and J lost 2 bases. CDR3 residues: CASSVFASGNTDTQYF. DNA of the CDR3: TGTGCCAGCAGTGTGTTCGCTAGCGGGAACACAGATACGCAGTATTTT.

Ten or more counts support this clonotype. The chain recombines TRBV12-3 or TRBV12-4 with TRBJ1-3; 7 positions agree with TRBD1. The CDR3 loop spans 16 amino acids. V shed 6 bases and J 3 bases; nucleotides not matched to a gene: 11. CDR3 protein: CASSFYPTGYGNTIYF. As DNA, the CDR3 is TGTGCCAGCAGCTTTTACCCGACAGGGTATGGAAACACCATATATTTT.

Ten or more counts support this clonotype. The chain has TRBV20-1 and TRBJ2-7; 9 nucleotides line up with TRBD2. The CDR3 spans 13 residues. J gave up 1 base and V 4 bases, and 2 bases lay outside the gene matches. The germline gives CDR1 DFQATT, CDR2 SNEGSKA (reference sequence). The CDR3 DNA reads TGCAGTGCTACTGCGGGAGGGTCCTACGAGCAGTACTTC. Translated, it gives CSATAGGSYEQYF.